This T cell receptor beta chain was profiled in a study of cytomegalovirus exposure and HLA in healthy donors. Study details: Among fewer than 500 genotyped donors, about 83% fell in the Caucasian-associated ancestry cluster.

As regards this clone: Its antigen is unidentified.

There are 13 residues in the CDR3. The V end lost 7 bases, the J end lost 2 bases, and 12 bases lay between the germline ends. Germline V CDR1 and CDR2: MNHNS, SASEGT. 13 Jbeta primers and 60 Vbeta primers were used for the PCR. TCRdb's table, derived via immunoSEQ multiplex PCR, lists solely in-frame clones and lacks some. The sample records some 130,000 clones, roughly four fifths being singletons. Notes on the study in general: The study listed 150 to 200 cytomegalovirus-associated TCR beta chains. In a later analysis, TCR association rates varied by HLA locus: DRB1 most, HLA-C fewest. TCR beta chain V- and J-gene trimming was linked, in a later analysis, to a missense variant in DCLRE1C.

Sequencing was performed on PBMCs. The V gene is TRBV6-1, the J gene TRBJ2-7, with D unclear. This sequence was found in a girl aged 2 to 10 in good health and CMV-seronegative. CDR3: CASTPPGAYEQYF. CDR3 nucleotide sequence: TGTGCCAGCACTCCCCCAGGTGCCTACGAGCAGTACTTC.